These T cell receptor beta chains were read from a single sample in a study of immune evolution from preneoplasia to lung adenocarcinoma. Only in-frame clones appear in the TCRdb table, and some are missing; sequencing was by immunoSEQ multiplex PCR. This sample carries under 45,000 clones, approximately 79% of them seen once, and the ten largest clones take around 4.7%. The source material was FFPE invasive lung adenocarcinoma tissue. The receptor source for this set is a person between 55 and 69 years old with lung adenocarcinoma. The CDR3 runs from the conserved cysteine through the conserved F or W. Fields, in order: V gene, clone size, D gene, J gene, CDR3 length, CDR3 DNA, CDR3 protein. The D gene is left open where the match is weak. A row's size may be missing; if present it is once, few, many or a size class.

TRBV7-2	once	TRBD1	TRBJ1-4	14	TGTGCCAGCAGCTTACGACAGGGAAGTGAAAAACTGTTTTTT	CASSLRQGSEKLFF
TRBV28	once	TRBD1	TRBJ1-5	15	TGTGCCAGCAGTCTTAGGGACAGGGCGATTCAGCCCCAGCATTTT	CASSLRDRAIQPQHF
TRBV4-2	-	-	TRBJ1-1	13	TGTGCCAGCAGCCCGGACAGTCGGACTGAAGCTTTCTTT	CASSPDSRTEAFF
TRBV5-1	-	TRBD2	TRBJ2-1	18	TGCGCCAGCAGCCTAAAGCCCGCGGGAGGCAGCTCCTACAATGAGCAGTTCTTC	CASSLKPAGGSSYNEQFF
TRBV9	-	-	TRBJ2-7	13	TGTGCCAGCTCTAGGACAGTATTCGACGAGCAGTACTTC	CASSRTVFDEQYF
TRBV15	-	TRBD1	TRBJ2-3	15	TGTGCCACCAGCAACTGGGACAGGGGGACAGATACGCAGTATTTT	CATSNWDRGTDTQYF
TRBV10-2	-	TRBD2	TRBJ2-5	14	TGCGCCAGCGGGACTAGCGGGAGGTCCGGGACCCAGTACTTC	CASGTSGRSGTQYF
TRBV7-2	-	-	TRBJ2-6	15	TGTGCCAGCAGCTTACGGAGCTCTGGGGCCAACGTCCTGACTTTC	CASSLRSSGANVLTF
TRBV19	few	-	TRBJ2-1	14	TGTGCCAGTAGTATAGGTACTTCTAGCATAGGGCAGTTCTTC	CASSIGTSSIGQFF
TRBV7-8	once	-	TRBJ2-3	15	TGTGCCAGCAGCCCCTACGCTACAGGGCCAGATACGCAGTATTTT	CASSPYATGPDTQYF
TRBV6-6	-	-	TRBJ2-3	14	TGTGCCAGCAGTCCGGGAGTCGGCACAGATACGCAGTATTTT	CASSPGVGTDTQYF
TRBV6-6	-	TRBD1	TRBJ2-7	15	TGTGCCAGCAGTTCAGGACAGGGGGTAACCTACGAGCAGTACTTC	CASSSGQGVTYEQYF
TRBV30	few	-	TRBJ1-3	15	TGTGCCTGGAGTGTAGCGGAGGCATCTGGAAACACCATATATTTT	CAWSVAEASGNTIYF
TRBV7-3	few	-	TRBJ1-2	13	TGTGCCAGCAGCTTCCTGACGTCGAAGGGTTACACCTTC	CASSFLTSKGYTF
TRBV6-1	-	-	TRBJ2-7	15	TGTGCCAGCAGCACCGACAGACAGCCAGCCTACGAGCAGTACTTC	CASSTDRQPAYEQYF
TRBV20-1	-	-	TRBJ1-1	11	TGCAGTGCTAGGCTGGGGATTAAAGCTTTCTTT	CSARLGIKAFF
TRBV5-1	few	-	TRBJ1-3	13	TGCGCCAGCAGCTTGGATTTTCGAAACACCATATATTTT	CASSLDFRNTIYF
TRBV7-2	-	TRBD2	TRBJ2-7	16	TGTGCCAGCAGCTTGACTAGCGGGAGGGCCCCTTACGAGCAGTACTTC	CASSLTSGRAPYEQYF
TRBV6-5	-	-	TRBJ1-5	13	TGTGCCAGCACTACCGGCAGGGGTCAGCCCCAGCATTTT	CASTTGRGQPQHF
TRBV6-6	-	-	TRBJ2-3	12	TGTGCCAGCAGAAATCTCGGAGATACGCAGTATTTT	CASRNLGDTQYF
TRBV28	-	TRBD2	TRBJ2-5	15	TGTGCCAGCAGTTTAAATTCAGCGGGGCAAGAGACCCAGTACTTC	CASSLNSAGQETQYF
TRBV18	-	-	TRBJ2-5	14	TGTGCCAGCTCCCCCGGACAGCACCAAGAGACCCAGTACTTC	CASSPGQHQETQYF
TRBV27	-	-	TRBJ2-2	12	TGTGCCAGCAGTTTAGGCACCGGGGAGCTGTTTTTT	CASSLGTGELFF